One and the same sample provided the 3 T cell receptor beta chains below, sequenced in a study of T-cell memory formation after mild COVID-19. TCRdb redid the calling of the 5' RACE reads with MiXCR, one entry per CDR3 protein. The repertoire has roughly 310,000 distinct CDR3 sequences, 15% to 20% of them found once; the top ten carry approximately 23%. Sequencing was done on a sample of PBMCs or a T cell subset sorted from them (not recorded which). The receptors originated from a man aged 18 to 29 who had mild COVID-19 (a few samples of this study predate the infection). Cell type and time point are not known.

This sequence joins TRBV2 and TRBJ2-7, with no clear D. There are 13 residues in the CDR3. The V gene's germline CDR1 is SNHLY and CDR2 FYNNEI. The germline V and J ends were trimmed by 7 bases and 2 bases, with 12 bases remaining between them. The chain's CDR3 is CASTPPGAYEQYF. CDR3 sequence (DNA): TGTGCCAGCACCCCGCCGGGCGCCTACGAGCAGTACTTC. The whole variable domain, remainder taken from reference TRBV2 and TRBJ2-7, is EPEVTQTPSHQVTQMGQEVILRCVPISNHLYFYWYRQILGQKVEFLVSFYNNEISEKSEIFDDQFSVERPDGSNFTLKIRSTKLEDSAMYFCASTPPGAYEQYFGPGTRLTVT.

This clonotype was seen at least ten times. This chain joins TRBV5-1 and TRBJ1-2; 8 bases fit TRBD1. The CDR3 totals 14 residues. Trimming removed 4 bases from V and 3 bases from J; junction bases left unmatched: 5. CDR1 is SGHRS and CDR2 is YFSETQ in the germline V gene. The CDR3: CASSATGDDYGYTF. DNA for the CDR3: TGCGCCAGCAGCGCGACAGGGGATGACTATGGCTACACCTTC.

The chain joins TRBV6-2 or TRBV6-3 to TRBJ1-4; unclear D gene. Germline V lookup: CDR1 MNHEY, CDR2 SVGEGT. This CDR3 region has 13 residues. Trimming took 10 bases from V and 6 from J, leaving 15 bases between them. CDR3: CATSRRPHEKLFF. CDR3 bases: TGTGCCACCTCTCGCAGGCCTCATGAAAAACTGTTTTTT.